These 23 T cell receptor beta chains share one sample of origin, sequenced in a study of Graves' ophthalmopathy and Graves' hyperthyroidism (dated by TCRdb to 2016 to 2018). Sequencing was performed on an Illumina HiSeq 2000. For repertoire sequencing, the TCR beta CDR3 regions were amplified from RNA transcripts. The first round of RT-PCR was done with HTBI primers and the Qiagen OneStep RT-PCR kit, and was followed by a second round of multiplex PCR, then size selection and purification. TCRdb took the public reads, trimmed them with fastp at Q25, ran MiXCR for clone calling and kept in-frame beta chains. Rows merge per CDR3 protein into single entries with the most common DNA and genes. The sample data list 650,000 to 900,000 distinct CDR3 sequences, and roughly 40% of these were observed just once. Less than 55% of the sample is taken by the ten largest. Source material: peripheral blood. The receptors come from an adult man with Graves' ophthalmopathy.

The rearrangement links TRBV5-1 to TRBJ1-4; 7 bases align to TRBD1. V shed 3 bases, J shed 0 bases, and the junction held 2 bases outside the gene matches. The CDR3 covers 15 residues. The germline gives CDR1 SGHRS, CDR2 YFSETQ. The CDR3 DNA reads TGCGCCAGCAGCTCAGGGGGAGCAACTAATGAAAAACTGTTTTTT. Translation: CASSSGGATNEKLFF.

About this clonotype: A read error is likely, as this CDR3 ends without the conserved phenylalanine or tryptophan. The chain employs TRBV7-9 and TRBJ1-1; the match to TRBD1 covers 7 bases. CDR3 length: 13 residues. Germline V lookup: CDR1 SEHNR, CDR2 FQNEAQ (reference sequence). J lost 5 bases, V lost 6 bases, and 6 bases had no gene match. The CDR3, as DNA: TGTGCCAGCAGGTACACAGGGGTGACTGAAGCTTTCCTT. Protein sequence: CASRYTGVTEAFL.

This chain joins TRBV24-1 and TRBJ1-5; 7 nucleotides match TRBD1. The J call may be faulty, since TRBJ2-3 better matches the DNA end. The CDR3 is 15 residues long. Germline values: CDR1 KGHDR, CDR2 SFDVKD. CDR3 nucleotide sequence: TGTGCCAGCAGCCGACAGGGCCTTAGCAATCAGCCCCAGTATTTT. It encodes CASSRQGLSNQPQYF.

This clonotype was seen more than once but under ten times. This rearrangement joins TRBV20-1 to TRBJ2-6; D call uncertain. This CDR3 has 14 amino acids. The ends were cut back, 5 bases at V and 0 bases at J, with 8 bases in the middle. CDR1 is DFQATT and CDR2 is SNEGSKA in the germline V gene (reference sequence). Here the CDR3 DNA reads TGCAGTGCTGGCAACCCCTCTGGGGCCAACGTCCTGACTTTC. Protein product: CSAGNPSGANVLTF.

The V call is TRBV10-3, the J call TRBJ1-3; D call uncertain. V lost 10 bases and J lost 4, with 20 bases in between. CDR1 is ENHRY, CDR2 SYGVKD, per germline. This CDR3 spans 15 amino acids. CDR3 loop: CASNDSILSGNTIYF. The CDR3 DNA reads TGTGCCAGCAATGACTCGATACTATCCGGAAACACCATATATTTT.

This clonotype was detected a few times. This CDR3 reads CASSLANTGTAYEQYF. The CDR3 DNA reads TGCGCCAGCAGCTTGGCAAATACCGGGACAGCCTACGAGCAGTACTTC. V is TRBV5-1 and J is TRBJ2-7; 7 bases are a match to TRBD1. The CDR3 loop spans 16 amino acids. The V gene end was trimmed by 0 bases and the J gene end by 2 bases; junction bases not matched to a gene: 8. Germline lookup yields CDR1 SGHRS and CDR2 YFSETQ.

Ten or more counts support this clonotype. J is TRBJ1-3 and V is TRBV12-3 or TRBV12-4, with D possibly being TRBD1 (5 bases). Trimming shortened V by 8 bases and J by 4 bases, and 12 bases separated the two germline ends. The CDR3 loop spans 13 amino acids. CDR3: CASSRVGGNTIYF. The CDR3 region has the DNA TGTGCCAGCTCCAGGGTGGGGGGAAACACCATATATTTT.

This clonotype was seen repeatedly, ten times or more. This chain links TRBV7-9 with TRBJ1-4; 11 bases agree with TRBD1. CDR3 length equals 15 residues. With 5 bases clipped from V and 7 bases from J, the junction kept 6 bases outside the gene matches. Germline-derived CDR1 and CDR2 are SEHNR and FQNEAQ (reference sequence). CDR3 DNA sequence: TGTGCCAGCAGCGCGAGGACAGGGGGCATTGAAAAACTGTTTTTT. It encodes CASSARTGGIEKLFF.

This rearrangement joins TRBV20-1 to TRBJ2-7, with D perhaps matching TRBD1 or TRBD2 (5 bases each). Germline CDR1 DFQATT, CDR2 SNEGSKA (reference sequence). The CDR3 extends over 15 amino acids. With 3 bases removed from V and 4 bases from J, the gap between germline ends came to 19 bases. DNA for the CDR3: TGCAGTGCTAGGACCTTAGGGGTCAGCGGTTACGAGCAGTACTTC. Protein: CSARTLGVSGYEQYF.

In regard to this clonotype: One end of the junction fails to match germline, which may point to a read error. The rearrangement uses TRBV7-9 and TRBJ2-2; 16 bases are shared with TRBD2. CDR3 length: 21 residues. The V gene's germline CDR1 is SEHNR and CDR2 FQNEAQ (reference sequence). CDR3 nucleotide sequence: TGCGCCAGCAGCCAAGATCCACCCGGGACTAGCGGGAGGGCGATCACCGGGGAGCTGTTTTTT. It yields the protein CASSQDPPGTSGRAITGELFF.

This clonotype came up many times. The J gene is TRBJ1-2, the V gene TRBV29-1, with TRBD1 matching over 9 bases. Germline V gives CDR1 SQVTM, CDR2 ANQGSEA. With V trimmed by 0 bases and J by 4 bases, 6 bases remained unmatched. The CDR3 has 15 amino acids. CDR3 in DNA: TGCAGCGTTGAAGACCCCACAGGGGGCGGCTATGGCTACACCTTC. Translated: CSVEDPTGGGYGYTF.

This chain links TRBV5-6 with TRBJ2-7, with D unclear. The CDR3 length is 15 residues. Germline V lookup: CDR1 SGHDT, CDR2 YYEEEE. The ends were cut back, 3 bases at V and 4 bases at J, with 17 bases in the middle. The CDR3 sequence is CASSSQSPIPYEQYF. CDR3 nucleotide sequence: TGTGCCAGCAGCTCGCAGTCCCCGATTCCTTACGAGCAGTACTTC.

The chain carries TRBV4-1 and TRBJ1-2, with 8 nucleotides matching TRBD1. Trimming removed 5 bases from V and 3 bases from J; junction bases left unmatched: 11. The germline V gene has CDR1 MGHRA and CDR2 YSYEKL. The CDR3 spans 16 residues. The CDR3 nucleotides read TGCGCCAGCAGCGAGGGGTCTTCAGGGGGCGACTATGGCTACACCTTC. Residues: CASSEGSSGGDYGYTF.

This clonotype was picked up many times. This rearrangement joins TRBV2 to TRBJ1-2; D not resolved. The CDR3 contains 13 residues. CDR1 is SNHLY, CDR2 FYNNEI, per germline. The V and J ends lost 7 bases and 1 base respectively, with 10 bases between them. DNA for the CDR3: TGTGCCAGCATTCTACAGATTAACTATGGCTACACCTTC. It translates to CASILQINYGYTF.

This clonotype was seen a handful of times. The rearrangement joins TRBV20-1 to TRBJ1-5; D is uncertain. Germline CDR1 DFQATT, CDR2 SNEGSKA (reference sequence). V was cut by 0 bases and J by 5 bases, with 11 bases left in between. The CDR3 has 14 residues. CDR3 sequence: CSARDPPPDQPQHF. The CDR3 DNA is TGCAGTGCTAGAGATCCACCGCCCGATCAGCCCCAGCATTTT.

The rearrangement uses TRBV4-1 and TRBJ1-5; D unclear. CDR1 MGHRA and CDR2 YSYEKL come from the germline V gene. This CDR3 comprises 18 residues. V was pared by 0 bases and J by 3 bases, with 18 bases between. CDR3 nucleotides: TGCGCCAGCAGCCAAGAGGGGAGGACTTATACAGCCAATCAGCCCCAGCATTTT. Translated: CASSQEGRTYTANQPQHF.

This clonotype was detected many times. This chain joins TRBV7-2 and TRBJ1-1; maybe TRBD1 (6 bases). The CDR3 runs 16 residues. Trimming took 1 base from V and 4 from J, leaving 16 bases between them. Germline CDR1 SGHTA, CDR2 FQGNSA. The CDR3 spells CASSLDRVPAGTEAFF. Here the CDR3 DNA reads TGTGCCAGCAGCTTAGACAGGGTCCCCGCGGGCACTGAAGCTTTCTTT.

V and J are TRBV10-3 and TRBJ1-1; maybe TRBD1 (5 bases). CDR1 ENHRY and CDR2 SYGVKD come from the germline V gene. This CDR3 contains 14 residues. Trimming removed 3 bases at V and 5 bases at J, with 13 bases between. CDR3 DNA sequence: TGTGCCATCAGTGACAGGCAGGGCGGAACTGAAGCTTTCTTT. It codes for CAISDRQGGTEAFF.

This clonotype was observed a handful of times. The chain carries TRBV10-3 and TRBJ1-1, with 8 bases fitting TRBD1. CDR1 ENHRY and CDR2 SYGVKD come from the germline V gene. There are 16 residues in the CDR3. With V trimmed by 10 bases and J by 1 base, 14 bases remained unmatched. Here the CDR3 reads CASRPRTGSSNTEAFF. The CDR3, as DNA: TGTGCCAGCAGACCTCGGACAGGGTCATCGAACACTGAAGCTTTCTTT.

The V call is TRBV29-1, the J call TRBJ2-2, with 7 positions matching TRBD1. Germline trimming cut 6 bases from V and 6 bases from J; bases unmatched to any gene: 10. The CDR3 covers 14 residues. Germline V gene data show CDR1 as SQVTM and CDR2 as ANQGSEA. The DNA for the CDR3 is TGCAGCGTGTCCCGGGACAGTAGTGCCGGGGAGCTGTTTTTT. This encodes CSVSRDSSAGELFF.

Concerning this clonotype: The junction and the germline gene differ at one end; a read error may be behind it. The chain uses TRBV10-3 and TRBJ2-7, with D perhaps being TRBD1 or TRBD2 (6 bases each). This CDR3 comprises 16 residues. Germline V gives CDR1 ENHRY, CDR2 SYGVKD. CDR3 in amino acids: CASSFKTGGASYEQYF. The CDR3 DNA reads TGTGCCAGCAGTTTCAAGACAGGAGGGGCCTCCTACGAGCAGTACTTC.

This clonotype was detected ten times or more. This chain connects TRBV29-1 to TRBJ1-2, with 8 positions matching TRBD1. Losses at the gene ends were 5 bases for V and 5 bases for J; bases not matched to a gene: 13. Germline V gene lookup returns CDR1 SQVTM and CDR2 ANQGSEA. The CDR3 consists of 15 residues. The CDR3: CSVQVNRDRRYGYTF. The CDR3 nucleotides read TGCAGCGTTCAGGTGAACCGGGACAGGCGATATGGCTACACCTTC.

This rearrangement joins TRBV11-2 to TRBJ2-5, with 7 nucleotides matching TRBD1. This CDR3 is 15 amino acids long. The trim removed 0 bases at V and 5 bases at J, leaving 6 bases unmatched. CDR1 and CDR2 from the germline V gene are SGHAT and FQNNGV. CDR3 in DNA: TGTGCCAGCAGCTTAGATCTGACAGGGCGCGAGACCCAGTACTTC. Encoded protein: CASSLDLTGRETQYF.